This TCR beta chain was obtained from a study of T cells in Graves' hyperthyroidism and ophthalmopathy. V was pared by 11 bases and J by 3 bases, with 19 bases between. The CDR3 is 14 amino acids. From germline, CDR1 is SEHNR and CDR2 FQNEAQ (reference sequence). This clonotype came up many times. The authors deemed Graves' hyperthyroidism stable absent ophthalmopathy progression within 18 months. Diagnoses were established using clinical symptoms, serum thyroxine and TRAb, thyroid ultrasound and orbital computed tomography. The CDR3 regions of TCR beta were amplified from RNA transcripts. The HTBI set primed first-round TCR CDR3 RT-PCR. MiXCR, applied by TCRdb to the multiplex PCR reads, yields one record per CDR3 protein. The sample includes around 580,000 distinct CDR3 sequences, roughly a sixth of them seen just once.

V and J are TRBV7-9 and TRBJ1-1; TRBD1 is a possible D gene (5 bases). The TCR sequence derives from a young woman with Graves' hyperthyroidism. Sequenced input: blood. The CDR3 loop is CAGRSGGRDTEAFF. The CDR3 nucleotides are TGTGCCGGGAGAAGTGGGGGAAGAGACACTGAAGCTTTCTTT.